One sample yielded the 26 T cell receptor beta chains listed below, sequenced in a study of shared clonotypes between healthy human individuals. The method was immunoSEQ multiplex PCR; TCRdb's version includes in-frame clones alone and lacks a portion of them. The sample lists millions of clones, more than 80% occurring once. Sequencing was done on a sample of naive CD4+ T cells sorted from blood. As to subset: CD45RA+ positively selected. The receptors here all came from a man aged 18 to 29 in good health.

CDR3 loop: CASSQKETQYF. CDR3 nucleotides: TGTGCCAGCAGTCAGAAGGAGACCCAGTACTTC. The chain employs TRBV6-5 and TRBJ2-5; D gene uncertain. CDR3 size: 11 residues. Germline lookup yields CDR1 MNHEY and CDR2 SVGAGI. V lost 5 bases and J 5 bases, leaving 6 bases between the germline ends.

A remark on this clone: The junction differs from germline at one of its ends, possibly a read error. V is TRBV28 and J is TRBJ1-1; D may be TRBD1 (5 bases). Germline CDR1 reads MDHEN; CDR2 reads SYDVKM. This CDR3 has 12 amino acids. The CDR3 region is CASSLIGDSSSF. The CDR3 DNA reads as TGTGCCAGCAGTTTAATAGGGGACTCCTCATCCTTT. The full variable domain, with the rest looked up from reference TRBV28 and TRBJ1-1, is DVKVTQSSRYLVKRTGEKVFLECVQDMDHENMFWYRQDPGLGLRLIYFSYDVKMKEKGDIPEGYSVSREKKERFSLILESASTNQTSMYLCASSLIGDSSSFGQGTRLTVV.

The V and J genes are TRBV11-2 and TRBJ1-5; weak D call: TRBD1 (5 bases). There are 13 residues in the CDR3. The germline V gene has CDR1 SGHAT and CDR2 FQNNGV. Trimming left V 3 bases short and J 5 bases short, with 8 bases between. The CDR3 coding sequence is TGTGCCAGCAGCTTTACAGGAGATCAGCCCCAGCATTTT. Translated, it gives CASSFTGDQPQHF.

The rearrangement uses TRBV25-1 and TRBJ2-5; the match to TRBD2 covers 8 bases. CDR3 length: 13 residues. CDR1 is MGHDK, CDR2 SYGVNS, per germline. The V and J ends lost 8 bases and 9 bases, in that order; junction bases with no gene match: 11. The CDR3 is CASGQAGVEAQYF. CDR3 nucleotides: TGTGCCAGCGGCCAAGCGGGAGTTGAGGCCCAGTACTTC.

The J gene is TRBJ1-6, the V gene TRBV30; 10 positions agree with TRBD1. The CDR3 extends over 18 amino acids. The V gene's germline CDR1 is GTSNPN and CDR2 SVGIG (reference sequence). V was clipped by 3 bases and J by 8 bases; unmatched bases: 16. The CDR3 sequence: CAWRPGQGTGERDSPLHF. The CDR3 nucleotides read TGTGCCTGGAGACCGGGACAGGGGACTGGGGAAAGGGATTCACCCCTCCACTTT.

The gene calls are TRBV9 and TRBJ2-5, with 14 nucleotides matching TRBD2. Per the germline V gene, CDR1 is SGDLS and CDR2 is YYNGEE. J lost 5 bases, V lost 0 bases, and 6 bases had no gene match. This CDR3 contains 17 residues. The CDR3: CASSVGATSGGAETQYF. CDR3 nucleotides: TGTGCCAGCAGCGTAGGAGCGACTAGCGGGGGGGCTGAGACCCAGTACTTC. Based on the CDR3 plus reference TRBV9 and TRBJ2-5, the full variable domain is DSGVTQTPKHLITATGQRVTLRCSPRSGDLSVYWYQQSLDQGLQFLIQYYNGEERAKGNILERFSAQQFPDLHSELNLSSLELGDSALYFCASSVGATSGGAETQYFGPGTRLLVL.

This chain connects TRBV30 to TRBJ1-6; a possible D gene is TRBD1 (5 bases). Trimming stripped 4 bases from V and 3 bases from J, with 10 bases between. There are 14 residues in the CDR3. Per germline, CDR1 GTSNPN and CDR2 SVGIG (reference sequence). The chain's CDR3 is CAWTGFDYNSPLHF. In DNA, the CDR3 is TGTGCCTGGACAGGGTTTGACTATAATTCACCCCTCCACTTT.

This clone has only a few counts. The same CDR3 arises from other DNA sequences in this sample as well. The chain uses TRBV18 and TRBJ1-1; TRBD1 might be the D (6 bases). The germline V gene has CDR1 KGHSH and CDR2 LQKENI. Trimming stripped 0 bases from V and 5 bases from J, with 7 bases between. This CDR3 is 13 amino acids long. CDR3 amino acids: CASSPPTGTEAFF. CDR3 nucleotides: TGTGCCAGCTCACCACCTACAGGGACTGAAGCTTTCTTT.

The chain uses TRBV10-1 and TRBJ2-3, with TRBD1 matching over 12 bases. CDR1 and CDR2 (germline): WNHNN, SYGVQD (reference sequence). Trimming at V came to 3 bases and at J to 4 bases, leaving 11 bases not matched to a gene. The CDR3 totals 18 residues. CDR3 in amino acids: CASSDYPGQGAWADTQYF. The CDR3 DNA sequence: TGCGCCAGCAGTGATTATCCGGGACAGGGGGCTTGGGCAGATACGCAGTATTTT.

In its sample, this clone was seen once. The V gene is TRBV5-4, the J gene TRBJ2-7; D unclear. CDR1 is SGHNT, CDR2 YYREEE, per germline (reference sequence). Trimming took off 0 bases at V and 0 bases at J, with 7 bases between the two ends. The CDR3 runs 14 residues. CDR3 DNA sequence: TGTGCCAGCAGCTTGGATATGTACTCCTACGAGCAGTACTTC. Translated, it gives CASSLDMYSYEQYF.

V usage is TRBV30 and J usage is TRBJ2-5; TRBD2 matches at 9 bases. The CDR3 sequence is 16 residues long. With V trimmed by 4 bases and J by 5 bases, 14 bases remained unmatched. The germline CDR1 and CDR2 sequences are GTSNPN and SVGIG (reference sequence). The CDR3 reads CAWNLSGRRVRETQYF. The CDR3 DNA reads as TGTGCCTGGAATCTAAGCGGGAGGCGGGTCAGGGAGACCCAGTACTTC.

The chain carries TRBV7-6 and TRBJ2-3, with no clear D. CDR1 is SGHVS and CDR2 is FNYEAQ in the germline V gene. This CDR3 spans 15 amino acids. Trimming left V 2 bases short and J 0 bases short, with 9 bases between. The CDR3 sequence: CASSLQYASTDTQYF. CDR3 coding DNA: TGTGCCAGCAGCTTACAATACGCCAGCACAGATACGCAGTATTTT. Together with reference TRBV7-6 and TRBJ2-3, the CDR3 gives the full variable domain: GAGVSQSPRYKVTKRGQDVALRCDPISGHVSLYWYRQALGQGPEFLTYFNYEAQQDKSGLPNDRFSAERPEGSISTLTIQRTEQRDSAMYRCASSLQYASTDTQYFGPGTRLTVL.

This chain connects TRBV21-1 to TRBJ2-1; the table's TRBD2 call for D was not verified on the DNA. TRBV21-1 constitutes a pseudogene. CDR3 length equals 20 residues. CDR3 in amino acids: CASSKKKTRAPFGGYNEQFF. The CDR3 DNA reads TGTGCCAGCAGCAAAAAGAAGACTAGGGCGCCCTTTGGGGGTTACAATGAGCAGTTCTTC.

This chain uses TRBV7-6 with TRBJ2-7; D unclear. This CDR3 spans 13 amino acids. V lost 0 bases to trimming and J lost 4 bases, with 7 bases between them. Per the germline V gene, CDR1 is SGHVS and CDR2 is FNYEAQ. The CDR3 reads CASSLALEYEQYF. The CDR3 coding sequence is TGTGCCAGCAGCTTAGCGCTTGAGTACGAGCAGTACTTC.

The CDR3 sequence is CASSLGADTDTQYF. The CDR3 nucleotides read TGTGCCAGCAGCCTCGGAGCGGATACAGATACGCAGTATTTT. The chain is built from TRBV7-9 and TRBJ2-3, with D possibly being TRBD2 (5 bases). The V end lost 5 bases, the J end lost 3 bases, and 12 bases lay between the germline ends. Germline lookup yields CDR1 SEHNR and CDR2 FQNEAQ (reference sequence). The CDR3 totals 14 residues. Looking up the rest from reference TRBV7-9 and TRBJ2-3 gives the full variable domain: DTGVSQNPRHKITKRGQNVTFRCDPISEHNRLYWYRQTLGQGPEFLTYFQNEAQLEKSRLLSDRFSAERPKGSFSTLEIQRTEQGDSAMYLCASSLGADTDTQYFGPGTRLTVL.

The DNA of the CDR3 is TGTGCCAGCTCGGCGGGACATTCGAACACCGGGGAGCTGTTTTTT. It encodes CASSAGHSNTGELFF. The chain recombines TRBV18 with TRBJ2-2; D is possibly TRBD1 or TRBD2 (6 bases each). Germline lookup yields CDR1 KGHSH and CDR2 LQKENI. V lost 6 bases and J lost 0, with 11 bases in between. CDR3 length: 15 residues. The full variable domain, with the rest looked up from reference TRBV18 and TRBJ2-2, is NAGVMQNPRHLVRRRGQEARLRCSPMKGHSHVYWYRQLPEEGLKFMVYLQKENIIDESGMPKERFSAEFPKEGPSILRIQQVVRGDSAAYFCASSAGHSNTGELFFGEGSRLTVL.

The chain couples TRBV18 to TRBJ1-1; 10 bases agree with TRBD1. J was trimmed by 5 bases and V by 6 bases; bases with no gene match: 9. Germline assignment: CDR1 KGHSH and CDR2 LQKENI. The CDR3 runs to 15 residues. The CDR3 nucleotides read TGTGCCAGCTCCCTTGAGGGACAGGGGATTACTGAAGCTTTCTTT. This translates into CASSLEGQGITEAFF.

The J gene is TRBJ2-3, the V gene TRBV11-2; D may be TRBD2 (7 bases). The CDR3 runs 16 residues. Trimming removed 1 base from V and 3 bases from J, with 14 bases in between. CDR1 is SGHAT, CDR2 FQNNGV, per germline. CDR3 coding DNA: TGTGCCAGCAGCTTAGGTGGGGGGGCGGGGACAGATACGCAGTATTTT. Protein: CASSLGGGAGTDTQYF. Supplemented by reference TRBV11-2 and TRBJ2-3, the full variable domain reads EAGVAQSPRYKIIEKRQSVAFWCNPISGHATLYWYQQILGQGPKLLIQFQNNGVVDDSQLPKDRFSAERLKGVDSTLKIQPAKLEDSAVYLCASSLGGGAGTDTQYFGPGTRLTVL.

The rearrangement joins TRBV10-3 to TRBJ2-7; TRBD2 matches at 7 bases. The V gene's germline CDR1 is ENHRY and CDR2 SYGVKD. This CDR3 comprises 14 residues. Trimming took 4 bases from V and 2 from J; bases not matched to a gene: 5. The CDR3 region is CAISGSGITYEQYF. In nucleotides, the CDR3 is TGTGCCATCAGTGGCAGCGGGATAACCTACGAGCAGTACTTC.

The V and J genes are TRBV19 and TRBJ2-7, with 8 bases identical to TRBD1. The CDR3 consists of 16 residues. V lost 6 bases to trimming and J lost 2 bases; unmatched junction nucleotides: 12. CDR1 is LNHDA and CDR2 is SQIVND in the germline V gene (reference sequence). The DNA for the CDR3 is TGTGCCAGTAGCCTCATTCCCGGGACAGGTACCTACGAGCAGTACTTC. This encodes CASSLIPGTGTYEQYF.

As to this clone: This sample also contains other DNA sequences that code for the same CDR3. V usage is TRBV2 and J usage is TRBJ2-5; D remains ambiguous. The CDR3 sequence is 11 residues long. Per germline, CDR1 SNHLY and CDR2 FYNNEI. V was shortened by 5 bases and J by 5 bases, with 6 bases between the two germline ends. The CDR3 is CASSLVETQYF. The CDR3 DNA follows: TGTGCCAGCAGTTTAGTCGAGACCCAGTACTTC.

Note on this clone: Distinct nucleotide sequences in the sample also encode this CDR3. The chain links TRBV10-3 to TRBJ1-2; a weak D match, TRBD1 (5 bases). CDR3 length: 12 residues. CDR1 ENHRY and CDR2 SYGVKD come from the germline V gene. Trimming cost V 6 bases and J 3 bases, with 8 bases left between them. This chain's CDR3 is CAISGGDYGYTF. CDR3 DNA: TGTGCCATCAGCGGAGGGGACTATGGCTACACCTTC.

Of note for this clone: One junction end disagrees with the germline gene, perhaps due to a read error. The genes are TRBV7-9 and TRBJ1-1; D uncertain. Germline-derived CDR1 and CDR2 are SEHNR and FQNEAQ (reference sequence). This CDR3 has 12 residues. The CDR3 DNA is TGTGCCGGCAGGCCCCAGAACACTGAAGCTTTCTTT. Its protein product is CAGRPQNTEAFF.

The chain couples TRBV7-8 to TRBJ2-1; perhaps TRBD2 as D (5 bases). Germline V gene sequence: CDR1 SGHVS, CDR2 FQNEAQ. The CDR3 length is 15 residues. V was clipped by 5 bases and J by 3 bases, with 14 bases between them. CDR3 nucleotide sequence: TGTGCCAGCAGCGCTGCGGGCCCCTTCTACAATGAGCAGTTCTTC. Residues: CASSAAGPFYNEQFF. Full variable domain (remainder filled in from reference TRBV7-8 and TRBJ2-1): GAGVSQSPRYKVAKRGQDVALRCDPISGHVSLFWYQQALGQGPEFLTYFQNEAQLDKSGLPSDRFFAERPEGSVSTLKIQRTQQEDSAVYLCASSAAGPFYNEQFFGPGTRLTVL.

CDR3 region: CASSQKPQSSYNSPLHF. The CDR3 DNA reads TGCGCCAGCAGCCAAAAGCCCCAGAGCTCCTATAATTCACCCCTCCACTTT. The chain has TRBV4-3 and TRBJ1-6, with unresolved D. The germline CDR1 and CDR2 sequences are LGHNA and YSLEER. The CDR3 totals 17 residues. The V and J ends lost 2 bases and 0 bases respectively, with 11 bases between them.

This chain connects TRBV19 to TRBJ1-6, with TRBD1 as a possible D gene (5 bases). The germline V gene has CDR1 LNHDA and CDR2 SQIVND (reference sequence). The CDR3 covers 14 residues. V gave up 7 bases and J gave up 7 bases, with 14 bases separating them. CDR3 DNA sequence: TGTGCCAGTAATAAAGACAGCCTAAATTCACCCCTCCACTTT. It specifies CASNKDSLNSPLHF.